This T cell receptor (beta chain) is drawn from a study of blood T cells in healthy people across ages. The CDR3 consists of 14 residues. Germline CDR1 reads MDHEN; CDR2 reads SYDVKM. This clonotype has only a few counts. Combining a sample-barcoded 5' primer with a J-beta primer mix, a second PCR ran for roughly 6 to 11 cycles. TCRdb called the 5' RACE reads again in MiXCR, with one record for every CDR3 protein. This table has 1,300,000 or so distinct CDR3 sequences, approximately 59% appearing once. Sample: blood. The TCR sequence derives from a young man in good health. V is TRBV28 and J is TRBJ2-3; D is uncertain. CDR3 sequence: CASSSSTRGDTQYF. CDR3 bases: TGTGCAAGTTCCAGCTCCACGCGTGGGGATACGCAGTATTTT. The full variable domain, completed using reference TRBV28 and TRBJ2-3, is DVKVTQSSRYLVKRTGEKVFLECVQDMDHENMFWYRQDPGLGLRLIYFSYDVKMKEKGDIPEGYSVSREKKERFSLILESASTNQTSMYLCASSSSTRGDTQYFGPGTRLTVL.